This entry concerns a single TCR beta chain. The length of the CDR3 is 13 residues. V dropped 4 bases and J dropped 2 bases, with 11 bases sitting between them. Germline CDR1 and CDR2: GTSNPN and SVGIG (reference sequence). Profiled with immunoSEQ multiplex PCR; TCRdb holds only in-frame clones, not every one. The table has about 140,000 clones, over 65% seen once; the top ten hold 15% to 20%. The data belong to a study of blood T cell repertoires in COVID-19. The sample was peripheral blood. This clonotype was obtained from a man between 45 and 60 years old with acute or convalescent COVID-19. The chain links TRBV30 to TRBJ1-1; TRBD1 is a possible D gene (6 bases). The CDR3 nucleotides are TGTGCCTGGATGAGAGGGGGTAACACTGAAGCTTTCTTT. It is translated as CAWMRGGNTEAFF.